The clone carrying this T cell receptor (beta chain) was observed many times. The antigen is unknown. This entry is derived from a study of identical twins. Study findings and constraints: The abundant beta clonotypes from cord blood had fewer insertions, and memory repertoires had none of this. Where beta out-of-frame sequences were concerned, excess twin sharing was weaker.

Germline V gene data show CDR1 as MGHRA and CDR2 as YSYEKL. This CDR3 has 15 residues. Unmatched junction bases numbered 7, after V lost 5 bases and J lost 4 bases. The cDNA had a unique molecular identifier and a template-switch universal primer site. From the 5' RACE reads, TCRdb called clonotypes with MiXCR, one entry per CDR3 protein. The sample carries hundreds of thousands of distinct CDR3 sequences, roughly 6.2% recorded once. Sequencing used naive T cells sorted from blood. The sequence was collected from a man aged 18 to 35 in good health. The chain recombines TRBV4-1 with TRBJ2-1; TRBD2 matches at 8 bases. In DNA, the CDR3 is TGCGCCAGCAGCTTGGTCGGGACTAGATACAATGAGCAGTTCTTC. As protein: CASSLVGTRYNEQFF.